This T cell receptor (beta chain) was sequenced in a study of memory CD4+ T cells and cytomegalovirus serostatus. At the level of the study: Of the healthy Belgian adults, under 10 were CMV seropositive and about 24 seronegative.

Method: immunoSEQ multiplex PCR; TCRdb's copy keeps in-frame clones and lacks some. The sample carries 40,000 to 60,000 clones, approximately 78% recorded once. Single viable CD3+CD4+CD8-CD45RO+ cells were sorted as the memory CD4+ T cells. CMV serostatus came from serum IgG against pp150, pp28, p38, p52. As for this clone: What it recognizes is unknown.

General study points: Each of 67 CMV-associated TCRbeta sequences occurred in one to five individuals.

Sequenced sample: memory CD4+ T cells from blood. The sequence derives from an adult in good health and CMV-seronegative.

The CDR3 region is CASSPSGDTQYF. CDR3 nucleotide sequence: TGTGCCAGCTCACCATCGGGGGATACGCAGTATTTT. The rearrangement links TRBV18 to TRBJ2-3; tentatively, D is TRBD2 (5 bases). V shed 2 bases and J shed 6 bases, with 6 bases lying between them. The V gene's germline CDR1 is KGHSH and CDR2 LQKENI. The CDR3 has 12 residues.